Listed here is a single TCR beta chain. Authors' analysis steps: The authors estimated nucleated cell counts from reference gene primer amplification. The protocol was immunoSEQ multiplex PCR, while the TCRdb copy is restricted to in-frame clones and leaves out a portion. V and J calls and clone size follow that table, whereas D and trimming were derived from the DNA. The sample lists hundreds of thousands of clones, roughly 88% occurring once. The record originates from a study of blood T cell repertoires in COVID-19. In the study overall: PBMCs, B-cell-depleted T cells, or T cells provided the cDNA or gDNA that made up the material.

This CDR3 region has 16 residues. Looked up from germline, CDR1 is MNHEY and CDR2 is SVGAGI. V lost 0 bases and J lost 4; bases outside the gene matches: 4. The study counted Cohort 3 donors as recovered given two negative PCRs, clearance, or symptom resolution. The sequencing sample was made of PBMCs or T cells enriched from blood (not recorded which). This sequence joins TRBV6-5 and TRBJ1-1; 11 bases fit TRBD1. This TCR was recovered from a woman between 45 and 65 years old who had recovered from COVID-19. The CDR3, as DNA: TGTGCCAGCAGTTACTCGCGGACAGGGGGCCCCACTGAAGCTTTCTTT. Encoded protein: CASSYSRTGGPTEAFF.